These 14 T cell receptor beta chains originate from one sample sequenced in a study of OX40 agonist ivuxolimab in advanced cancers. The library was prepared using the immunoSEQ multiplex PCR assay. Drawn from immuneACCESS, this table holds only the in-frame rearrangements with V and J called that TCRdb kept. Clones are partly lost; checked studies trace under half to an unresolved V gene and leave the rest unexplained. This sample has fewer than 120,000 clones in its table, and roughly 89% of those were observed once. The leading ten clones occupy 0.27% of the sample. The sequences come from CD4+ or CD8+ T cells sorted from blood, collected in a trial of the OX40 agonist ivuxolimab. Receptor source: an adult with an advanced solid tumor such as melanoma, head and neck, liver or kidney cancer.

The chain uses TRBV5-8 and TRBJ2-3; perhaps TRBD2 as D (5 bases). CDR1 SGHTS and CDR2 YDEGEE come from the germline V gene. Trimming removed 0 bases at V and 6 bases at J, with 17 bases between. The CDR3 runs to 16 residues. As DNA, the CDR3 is TGTGCCAGCAGCTTGGTCTTATCTGAGGGCGGGGATACGCAGTATTTT. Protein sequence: CASSLVLSEGGDTQYF.

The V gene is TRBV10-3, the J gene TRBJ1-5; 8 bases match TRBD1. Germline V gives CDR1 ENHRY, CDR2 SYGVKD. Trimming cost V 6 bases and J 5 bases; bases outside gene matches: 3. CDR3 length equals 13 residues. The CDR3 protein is CAISLTGDQPQHF. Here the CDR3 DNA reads TGTGCCATCAGCTTGACAGGGGATCAGCCCCAGCATTTT.

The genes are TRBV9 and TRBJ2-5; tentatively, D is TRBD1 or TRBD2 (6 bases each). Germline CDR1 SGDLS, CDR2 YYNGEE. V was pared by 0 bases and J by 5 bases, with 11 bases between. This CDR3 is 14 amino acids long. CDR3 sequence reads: CASSVARGQETQYF. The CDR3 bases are TGTGCCAGCAGCGTAGCCCGGGGGCAGGAGACCCAGTACTTC.

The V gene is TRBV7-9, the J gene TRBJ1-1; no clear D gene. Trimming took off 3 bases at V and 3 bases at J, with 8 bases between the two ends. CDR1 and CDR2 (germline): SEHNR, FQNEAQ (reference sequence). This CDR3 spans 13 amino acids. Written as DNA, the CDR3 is TGTGCCAGCAGCTTTTCCGGGGACACTGAAGCTTTCTTT. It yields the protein CASSFSGDTEAFF. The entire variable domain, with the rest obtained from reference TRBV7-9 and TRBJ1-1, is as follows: DTGVSQNPRHKITKRGQNVTFRCDPISEHNRLYWYRQTLGQGPEFLTYFQNEAQLEKSRLLSDRFSAERPKGSFSTLEIQRTEQGDSAMYLCASSFSGDTEAFFGQGTRLTVV.

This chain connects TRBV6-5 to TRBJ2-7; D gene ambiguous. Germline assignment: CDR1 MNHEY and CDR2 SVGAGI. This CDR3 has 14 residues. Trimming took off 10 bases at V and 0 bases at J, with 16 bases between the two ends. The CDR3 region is CATSRVSLSYEQYF. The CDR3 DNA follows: TGTGCCACCAGCCGGGTCAGCCTCTCCTACGAGCAGTACTTC.

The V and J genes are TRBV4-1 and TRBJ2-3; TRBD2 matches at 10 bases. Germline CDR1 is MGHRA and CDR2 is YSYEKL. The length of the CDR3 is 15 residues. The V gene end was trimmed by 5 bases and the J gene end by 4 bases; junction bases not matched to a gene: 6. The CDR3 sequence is CASSRLAGGPDTQYF. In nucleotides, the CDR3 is TGCGCCAGCAGCAGACTAGCGGGTGGGCCAGATACGCAGTATTTT.

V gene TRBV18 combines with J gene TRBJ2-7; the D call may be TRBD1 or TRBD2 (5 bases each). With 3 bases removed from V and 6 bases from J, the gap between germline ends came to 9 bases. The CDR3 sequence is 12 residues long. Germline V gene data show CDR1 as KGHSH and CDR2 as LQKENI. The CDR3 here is CASSPERGEQYF. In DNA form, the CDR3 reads TGTGCCAGCTCACCTGAGAGGGGCGAGCAGTACTTC.

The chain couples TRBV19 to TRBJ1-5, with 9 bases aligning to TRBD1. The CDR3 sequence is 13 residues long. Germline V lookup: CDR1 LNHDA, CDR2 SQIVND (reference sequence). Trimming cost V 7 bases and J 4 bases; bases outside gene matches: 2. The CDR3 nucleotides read TGTGCCAGTACCGGGACAGGGAATCAGCCCCAGCATTTT. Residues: CASTGTGNQPQHF.

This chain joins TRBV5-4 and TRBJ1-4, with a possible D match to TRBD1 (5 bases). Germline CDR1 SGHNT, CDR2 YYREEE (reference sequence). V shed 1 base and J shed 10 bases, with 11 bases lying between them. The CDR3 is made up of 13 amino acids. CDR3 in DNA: TGTGCCAGCAGCTTGATCCAGGGTGGAAAACTGTTTTTT. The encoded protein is CASSLIQGGKLFF.

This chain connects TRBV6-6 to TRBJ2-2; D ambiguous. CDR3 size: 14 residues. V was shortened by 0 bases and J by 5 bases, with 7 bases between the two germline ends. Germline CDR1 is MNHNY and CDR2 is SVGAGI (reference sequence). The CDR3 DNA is TGTGCCAGCAGTTACTCGCAACCTACCGGGGAGCTGTTTTTT. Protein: CASSYSQPTGELFF.

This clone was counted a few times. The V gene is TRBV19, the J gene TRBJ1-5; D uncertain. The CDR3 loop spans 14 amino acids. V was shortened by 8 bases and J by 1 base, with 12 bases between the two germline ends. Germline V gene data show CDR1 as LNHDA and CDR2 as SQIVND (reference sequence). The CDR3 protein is CASVGQASNQPQHF. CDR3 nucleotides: TGTGCCAGTGTTGGGCAGGCCAGCAATCAGCCCCAGCATTTT.

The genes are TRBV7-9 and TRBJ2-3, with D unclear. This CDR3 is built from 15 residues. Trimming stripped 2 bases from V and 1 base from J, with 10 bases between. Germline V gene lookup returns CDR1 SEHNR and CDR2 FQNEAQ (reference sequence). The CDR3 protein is CASSLMRPRTDTQYF. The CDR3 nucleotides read TGTGCCAGCAGCTTAATGCGGCCCCGCACAGATACGCAGTATTTT.

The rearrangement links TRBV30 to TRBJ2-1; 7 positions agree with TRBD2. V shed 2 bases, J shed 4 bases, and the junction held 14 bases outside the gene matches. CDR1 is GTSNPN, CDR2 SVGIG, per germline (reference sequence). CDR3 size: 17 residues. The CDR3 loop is CAWSLLPLAATYNEQFF. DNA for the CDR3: TGTGCCTGGAGTCTCCTTCCTCTAGCGGCAACGTACAATGAGCAGTTCTTC.

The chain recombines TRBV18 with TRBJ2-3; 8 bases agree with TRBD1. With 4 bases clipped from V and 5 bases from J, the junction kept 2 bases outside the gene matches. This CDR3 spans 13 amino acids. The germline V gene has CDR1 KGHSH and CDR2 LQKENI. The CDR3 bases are TGTGCCAGCTCACGACAGGGGAAAGATACGCAGTATTTT. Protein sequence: CASSRQGKDTQYF.